The present TCR beta chain was sequenced within a study of cytomegalovirus exposure and HLA in healthy donors (dated by TCRdb to the late 2010s). At the level of the whole study: An earlier analysis of some 550 of the donors reported 250 to 300 Gb of sequence data and some 120 million unique TCR beta sequences from some 180 million T cells. The number of donors typed differed by locus, with roughly 620-640 for A, B, C, DRB1 and DQB1, 522 for DQA1, 606 for DPA1, and 450 to 480 for DPB1. The study aimed to test whether signatures of past pathogen exposure could be identified by cataloging public T cell receptors. The genetic ancestry cluster associated with self-reported Caucasian donors included roughly four fifths of the roughly 390 genotyped donors. Rather than drawing on any new phenotypic data, the later analysis identified candidate immune exposures from TCR beta sequences and the way those sequences occurred across donors. A later analysis re-analyzed previously published TCR beta repertoires from roughly 690 donors and added high-resolution HLA genotyping to study TCR occurrence patterns. Along with the roughly 700-subject first cohort, a separate validation cohort of over a hundred different subjects was used. Among 398 genotyped donors of the cohort, an average of around 250,000 unique TCR beta nucleotide sequences was sequenced per donor, of which 15% to 20% were non-productive. Roughly five DR-DQ haplotypes were treated as single units for association and clustering because of strong linkage in the cohort. Class I and class II HLA loci were covered by the typing at four-digit resolution. High-throughput TCR immunosequencing, statistical association of individual TCRs with disease status, and machine learning were combined to predict cytomegalovirus infection status. In a later genetic analysis, genome-wide SNP genotypes for about three fifths of the roughly 670 donors were used, and that subset was treated as a discovery cohort. An early release that covered more than 550 HLA-typed donors contained about 300 gigabases of sequencing data and tens of millions of unique TCR sequences. Alongside the repertoire data, information on donor age, sex, ethnicity and CMV serostatus was compiled. The study used immunosequencing to profile the T cell repertoires of approximately 650 subjects and linked those repertoires to cytomegalovirus serostatus. An earlier analysis of around 580 of the donors used high-throughput TCR beta sequencing to judge whether each TCR beta V gene segment behaved as functional or pseudogenic. All discovery cohort repertoires had been generated using a single sequencing platform.

The CDR3 spans 14 residues, from the cysteine through the phenylalanine. Solely the CDR3 DNA is kept, with 42 bases framed from the first base. The V and J ends are trimmed by 1 base and 6 bases, leaving 12 bases between them. The germline V gene (reference sequence) supplies CDR1 LNHDA and CDR2 SQIVND. What the work shows at the level of the full study, not this receptor alone: Specific HLA alleles were associated with 15,000 to 20,000 TCR beta sequences at a false discovery rate of 0.05 in a later analysis. A later analysis found that HLA-associated TCR beta chains were more clonally expanded and had lower generation probabilities than equally common non-associated chains. Linkage disequilibrium might explain the correlated functional status among segregating V segments, but an unknown experimental factor could not be excluded. The classifier was reported to diagnose cytomegalovirus status with high specificity and sensitivity in both the original and validation cohorts. In a later analysis, TCR association rates were found to vary across HLA loci, with the most associated TCRs seen for DRB1 alleles and the fewest for HLA-C alleles. When HLA alleles, especially DR and DQ, strongly co-occurred, TCR associations were difficult to assign to individual alleles. Over 15 rarely observed V segments, including chromosome 9 orphons, were excluded from the earlier analysis of some 590 of the donors because counts were too low. Compared with the roughly 720-donor mean, donors in an Asian-associated ancestry cluster had fewer N-insertions in productive TCRs, according to a later genetic analysis. In vitro tests confirmed that a few of the cytomegalovirus-associated TCR beta chains recognize cytomegalovirus antigens. An association between a missense DCLRE1C variant and V-gene and J-gene trimming of TCR beta chains was found in a later genetic analysis and replicated in an independent cohort. According to a later analysis, parvovirus B19, influenza, CMV and Epstein-Barr virus appeared linked to several top co-occurrence clusters. The sequencing pipeline was judged likely to have produced a cluster of highly shared sequence variants as a technical artifact. The study listed over 150 TCR beta chains as associated with cytomegalovirus. A further reported finding was that TCR beta sequences accurately predicted the HLA-A and HLA-B alleles for most subjects in the first cohort. Broadly in line with IMGT annotations, most TCR beta V segments showed up in productive rearrangements about 87% or about 30% of the time in an earlier analysis of approximately 600 of the donors. HLA typing was unavailable for some donors at each locus, so association tests used only the typed subset. This cohort had only TCR beta chains sequenced, and the lack of alpha or paired-chain data limited which features could be detected. The authors suggested that the approach could potentially be extended to other disease states and immunological phenotypes. Across donors, most TCR sequences were observed very rarely, whereas some public TCRs were present in many individuals. The presence/absence analyses assumed that sequencing depth was roughly uniform across donors, and that assumption may not be true. A later analysis found that most CMV-associated TCR beta chains appeared HLA-restricted, with HLA associations seemingly driven largely by CMV exposure. Immune exposure information for the cohort was limited to CMV serostatus. Some IMGT-functional V segments, including TRBV6-2 and TRBV6-3, could not be distinguished by the 87-base-pair reads and were therefore excluded.

Note on this clone: This clone's antigen is unknown. Base qualities are not recorded, but no much larger clone differs from it by a single base.

The cohort comprised around 690 healthy bone marrow donors. At the time of sampling, all cohort members were nominally healthy, though unrecorded immune exposures were likely present. The donor tested CMV seropositive and was one of the 289 seropositive cohort members. Each donor provided a peripheral blood sample, and peripheral blood mononuclear cells were used for TCR beta sequencing. Genomic DNA extraction from the blood cell samples was performed with the Qiagen DNeasy Blood Extraction Kit. Libraries were constructed by the immunoSEQ multiplex PCR assay. For the multiplex PCR, a mixture combining 60 forward primers for TCR Vbeta segments and 13 reverse primers for TCR Jbeta segments was used. Amplification of the CDR3 region of rearranged TCR beta genes was performed with a multiplex PCR assay on genomic DNA. The amplified TCR beta libraries were sequenced on the Illumina HiSeq System as 87-base-pair reads. In the original analysis: In a later analysis, tens of millions of unique TCR beta chains were counted across the 650 to 750 repertoires, and roughly 11 million of these chains were shared by at least two donors. Raw reads were error-corrected and collapsed into unique sequences by a nearest-neighbor algorithm in which closely related sequences were merged to remove PCR and sequencing errors. V, D and J gene segments were assigned by aligning CDR3 sequences to IMGT reference sequences. For a sequence to be retained, at least a six-nucleotide match to both a V gene segment and a J gene segment was required. A rearrangement counted as productive if the CDR3 had no stop codons and remained in frame with V and J, and every other rearrangement counted as non-productive. Following IMGT convention, CDR3 was defined as the stretch from the second conserved V-encoded cysteine to the conserved J-encoded phenylalanine. Sequences without an unambiguous match to a single V gene segment were excluded from the earlier analysis of approximately 560 of the donors. An earlier analysis of several hundred of the donors called V segments functional above 56.7% productive rearrangements and segregating when the between-donor standard deviation exceeded 5%. A statistical classification framework was built to diagnose cytomegalovirus status from the catalog of TCR beta chain sequences. A later analysis assigned V and J genes by comparing TCR nucleotide sequences with IMGT/GENE-DB human TR gene sequences. A later analysis assigned CDR3 sequences and most-parsimonious VDJ recombination scenarios with the TCRdist pipeline. A later analysis defined each TCR beta chain by its CDR3 amino acid sequence plus V-gene family, and excluded reads lacking a unique V-gene family. A later analysis removed over 500 highly shared, low-generation-probability nucleotide sequences to deal with suspected cross-contamination and a sequencing artifact. In a later analysis, a clonal expansion index for each public chain was calculated from normalized within-repertoire ranks of inferred template counts. In a later analysis, generation probabilities were computed with a VDJ recombination model fitted to out-of-frame rearrangements, and the resulting probabilities were checked against IGoR. In a later analysis, TCR-TCR, TCR-HLA and TCR-CMV co-occurrence was scored with hypergeometric tests, and a repertoire-size bias correction was applied to TCR pairs. In a later analysis, false discovery rates were estimated by permuting HLA or CMV assignments 20 times. In a later analysis, co-occurring TCRs were grouped using DBSCAN, and TCRdist sequence similarity was added for clustering within HLA-allele-positive subsets. Repertoires with fewer than 30,000 or more than 120,000 public chains, plus five repertoires with anomalous nucleotide sharing, were excluded from co-occurrence clustering. TCRdb re-hosts the immuneACCESS table, in-frame sequences only. Its copies lack some clones; in the studies checked, an unresolved V gene accounts for under half of them, and the cause for the rest is not known. V and J calls plus clone size are reproduced from that table; the DNA served to infer D and trimming. Counted in this sample were around 130,000 clones; around four fifths of them appeared once. The top ten clonotypes cover approximately 10% of the sample.

This chain is built from TRBV19 and TRBJ1-1; no D segment can be confidently identified. Sequences were obtained from PBMCs. The clonotype comes from a male donor in good health and CMV-seropositive. CDR3 loop: CASSIARDRPEAFF. The nucleotide sequence reads as follows: TGTGCCAGTAGTATAGCCCGGGATCGACCTGAAGCTTTCTTT.